This T cell receptor beta chain was recovered during a study of monozygotic twins with inflammatory bowel disease. The germline CDR1 and CDR2 sequences are MNHEY and SVGEGT. The CDR3 loop spans 12 amino acids. Per individual sample, eight separate reactions were used to make cDNA. TCRdb reprocessed the 5' RACE reads and keeps a single row for each CDR3 protein, giving no DNA. The sample has about 160,000 distinct CDR3 sequences, and its top ten clones hold about 8%. This sequence joins TRBV6-2 or TRBV6-3 and TRBJ1-1. The origin of this receptor is a human donor with ulcerative colitis or Crohn's disease, or a healthy co-twin of an affected twin (not recorded which). Source material: blood. The CDR3 is CASSYGYTEAFF.